A single sample gave rise to the 2 T cell receptor beta chains below, sequenced in a study of blood T cells in healthy people across ages. A second PCR of about 7 to 12 cycles used a sample-barcoded 5' primer and a J-beta primer mix. TCRdb reprocessed the 5' RACE reads via MiXCR and lists one record per CDR3 protein. The profile shows 700,000 to 900,000 distinct CDR3 sequences, around 25% of them singletons. These same records also appear under a second study, on T cells of mothers and their children.

Sequencing was performed on blood. These receptors originate from a boy between 10 and 17 years old in good health.

This clonotype was found a few times. An end of the junction does not agree with germline; a read error may underlie this. The J gene is TRBJ2-1, the V gene TRBV13; 7 bases match TRBD1. Germline V gene data show CDR1 as PRHDT and CDR2 as FYEKMQ (reference sequence). This CDR3 region has 13 residues. The CDR3 nucleotides are TGTGTCAGCAGCCCCCCCACAGGGGATGAGCAGTTCTTC. Protein: CVSSPPTGDEQFF.

The genes are TRBV4-1 and TRBJ2-7, with 7 bases lining up with TRBD2. V lost 0 bases to trimming and J lost 4 bases; unmatched junction nucleotides: 3. Germline V gene data show CDR1 as MGHRA and CDR2 as YSYEKL. The CDR3 is made up of 14 amino acids. In DNA, the CDR3 is TGCGCCAGCAGCCAAGACCTAGCGGAGTACGAGCAGTACTTC. Residues: CASSQDLAEYEQYF.